Listed below are T cell receptor beta chains from one sample, sequenced in a study of blood T cell repertoires in COVID-19. Measured with immunoSEQ multiplex PCR; TCRdb has only the in-frame clones, and not every one. There are a few hundred thousand clones in the sample; 85% to 90% occur only once, and about 1.6% lies in the top ten. Sequencing was performed on PBMCs or T cells enriched from blood (not recorded which). These receptors were collected from a woman aged 50 to 65 who had recovered from COVID-19. CDR3s include the opening cysteine and the closing phenylalanine or tryptophan. The D gene is left open where the match is weak. Clone size is stated in some rows and not others, as once, few, many or a class when expanded.

J gene | V gene | D gene | clone size | CDR3 DNA | CDR3 protein
TRBJ2-3 | TRBV9 | TRBD2 | NA | TGTGCCAGCAGCGTAGTGGGGGGACTAGCCCTTGGCACTGATACGCAGTATTTT | CASSVVGGLALGTDTQYF
TRBJ1-2 | TRBV2 | NA | NA | TGTGCCAGTGTGGAAGACAGAGTGAATGGCTACACCTTC | CASVEDRVNGYTF
TRBJ2-5 | TRBV11-2 | TRBD2 | NA | TGTGCCAGCAGCTACCCGCGACTAGCGGCACTAAGGGGGGAGACCCAGTACTTC | CASSYPRLAALRGETQYF
TRBJ1-5 | TRBV19 | NA | NA | TGTGCCAGTAGGGAACTAGATGGGGGGGATCTCTATAAACTCAGCAATCAGCCCCAGCATTTT | CASRELDGGDLYKLSNQPQHF
TRBJ1-2 | TRBV5-1 | NA | NA | TGCGCCAGCAGCTTGGACAGGAACTATGGCTACACCTTC | CASSLDRNYGYTF
TRBJ2-1 | TRBV5-1 | NA | NA | TGCGCCAGCAGGCGAAAGGACAACTCCTACAATGAGCAGTTCTTC | CASRRKDNSYNEQFF
TRBJ1-5 | TRBV27 | NA | NA | TGTGCCAGCAGTTTAGGTTGGGGGGGTCAGCCCCAGCATTTT | CASSLGWGGQPQHF
TRBJ2-5 | TRBV10-3 | NA | once | TGTGCCATCAGTGACCTCCGGGGGACCAACCAAGAGACCCAGTACTTC | CAISDLRGTNQETQYF
TRBJ2-1 | TRBV29-1 | NA | NA | TGCAGCGTTGCCTTCCCTCAGGGCCGTAACAATGAGCAGTTCTTC | CSVAFPQGRNNEQFF
TRBJ1-2 | TRBV28 | TRBD1 | NA | TGTGCCAGCAGTTCGACGGGACAGGGACAAGGCTACACCTTC | CASSSTGQGQGYTF
TRBJ2-1 | TRBV19 | TRBD1 | NA | TGTGCCAGTAAGTCCGGGACAGGGGGCCTTAATGAGCAGTTCTTC | CASKSGTGGLNEQFF
TRBJ1-3 | TRBV10-3 | NA | NA | TGTGCCACCGGGGAGCGGAAATCTGGAAACACCATATATTTT | CATGERKSGNTIYF
TRBJ2-1 | TRBV28 | NA | NA | TGTGCCAGCAGTCTACAGGCGAATAGACTCAATGAGCAGTTCTTC | CASSLQANRLNEQFF
TRBJ1-2 | TRBV29-1 | NA | NA | TGCAGCGTTCACAGTAACTATGGCTACACCTTC | CSVHSNYGYTF
TRBJ1-4 | TRBV28 | NA | NA | TGTGCCAGCAGTCCAGGAGGAAATAATGAAAAACTGTTTTTT | CASSPGGNNEKLFF
TRBJ2-1 | TRBV5-1 | NA | NA | TGCGCCAGCAGCTTGAGTAGCGGCAATTCTGTGGGGAATGAGCAGTTCTTC | CASSLSSGNSVGNEQFF
TRBJ2-5 | TRBV29-1 | NA | NA | TGCAGGCTTTACCGGGAGACCCAGTACTTC | CRLYRETQYF
TRBJ2-7 | TRBV6-5 | TRBD2 | NA | TGTGCCAGCAGTTACCCCCTAGCGGGAACCTACGAGCAGTACTTC | CASSYPLAGTYEQYF
TRBJ2-1 | TRBV7-7 | NA | NA | TGTGCTAGCAGCTTTGAGCGGAGCTCCTACAATGAGCAGTTCTTC | CASSFERSSYNEQFF